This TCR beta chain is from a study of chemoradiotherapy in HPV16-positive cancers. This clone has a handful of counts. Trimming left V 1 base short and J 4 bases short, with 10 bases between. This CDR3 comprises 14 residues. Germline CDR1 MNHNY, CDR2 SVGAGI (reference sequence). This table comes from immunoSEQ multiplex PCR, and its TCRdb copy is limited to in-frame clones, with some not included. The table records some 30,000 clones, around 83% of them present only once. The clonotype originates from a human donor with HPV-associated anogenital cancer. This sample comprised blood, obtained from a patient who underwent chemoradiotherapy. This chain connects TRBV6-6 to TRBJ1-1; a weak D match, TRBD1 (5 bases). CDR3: CASSYFGGSTEAFF. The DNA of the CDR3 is TGTGCCAGCAGTTACTTTGGGGGTAGCACTGAAGCTTTCTTT.